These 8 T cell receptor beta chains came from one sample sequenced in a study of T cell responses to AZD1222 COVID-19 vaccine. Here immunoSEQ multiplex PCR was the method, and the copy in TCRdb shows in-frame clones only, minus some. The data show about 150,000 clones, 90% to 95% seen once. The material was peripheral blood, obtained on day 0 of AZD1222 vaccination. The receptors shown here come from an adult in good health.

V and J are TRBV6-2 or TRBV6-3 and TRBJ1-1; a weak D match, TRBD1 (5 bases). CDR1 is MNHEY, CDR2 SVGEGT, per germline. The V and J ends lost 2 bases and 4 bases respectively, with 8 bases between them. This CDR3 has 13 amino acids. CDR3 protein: CASSYGRGTEAFF. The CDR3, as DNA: TGTGCCAGCAGTTACGGGAGGGGCACTGAAGCTTTCTTT.

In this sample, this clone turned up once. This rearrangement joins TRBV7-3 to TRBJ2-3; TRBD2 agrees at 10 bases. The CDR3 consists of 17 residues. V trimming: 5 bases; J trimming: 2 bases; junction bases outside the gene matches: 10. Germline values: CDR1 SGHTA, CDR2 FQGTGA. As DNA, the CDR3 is TGTGCCAGCAGCCTCGAAAGGCTAGCGGGGGTCACAGATACGCAGTATTTT. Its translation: CASSLERLAGVTDTQYF.

The CDR3: CASSLRGQGSNEQYF. In DNA, the CDR3 is TGTGCCAGCAGCCTGCGGGGACAGGGTTCCAACGAGCAGTACTTC. The V and J genes are TRBV7-2 and TRBJ2-7; TRBD1 agrees at 9 bases. With 5 bases clipped from V and 5 bases from J, the junction kept 10 bases outside the gene matches. The CDR3 is 15 residues long. The germline gives CDR1 SGHTA, CDR2 FQGNSA.

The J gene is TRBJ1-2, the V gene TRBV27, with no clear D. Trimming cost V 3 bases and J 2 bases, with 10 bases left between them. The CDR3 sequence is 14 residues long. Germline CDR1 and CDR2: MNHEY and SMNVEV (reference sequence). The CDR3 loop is CASSFIHGNYGYTF. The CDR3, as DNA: TGTGCCAGCAGTTTCATCCACGGGAACTATGGCTACACCTTC.

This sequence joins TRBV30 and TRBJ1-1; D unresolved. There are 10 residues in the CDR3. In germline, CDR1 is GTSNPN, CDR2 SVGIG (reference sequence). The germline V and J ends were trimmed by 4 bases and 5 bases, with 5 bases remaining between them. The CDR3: CAWKRTEAFF. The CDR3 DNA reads TGTGCCTGGAAAAGAACTGAAGCTTTCTTT.

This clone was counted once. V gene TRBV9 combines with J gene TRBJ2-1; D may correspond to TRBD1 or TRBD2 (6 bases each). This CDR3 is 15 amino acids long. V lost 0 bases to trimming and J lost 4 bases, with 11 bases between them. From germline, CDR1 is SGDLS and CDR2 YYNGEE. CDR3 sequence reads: CASSVAGAPYNEQFF. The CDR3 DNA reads TGTGCCAGCAGCGTAGCGGGGGCCCCTTACAATGAGCAGTTCTTC.

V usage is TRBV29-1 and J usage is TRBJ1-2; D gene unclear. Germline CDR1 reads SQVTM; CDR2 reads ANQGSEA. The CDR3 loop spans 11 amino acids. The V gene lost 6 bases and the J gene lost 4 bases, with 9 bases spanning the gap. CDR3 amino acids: CSVRFSYGYTF. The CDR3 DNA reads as TGCAGCGTCCGGTTTAGCTATGGCTACACCTTC.

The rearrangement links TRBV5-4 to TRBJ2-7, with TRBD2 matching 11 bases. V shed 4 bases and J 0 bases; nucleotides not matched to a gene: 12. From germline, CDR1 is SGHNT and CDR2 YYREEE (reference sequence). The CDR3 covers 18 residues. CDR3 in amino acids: CASSGGLAGGLVSYEQYF. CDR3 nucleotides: TGTGCCAGCAGCGGAGGGCTAGCGGGGGGCCTAGTCTCCTACGAGCAGTACTTC. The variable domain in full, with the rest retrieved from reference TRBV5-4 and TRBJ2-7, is ETGVTQSPTHLIKTRGQQVTLRCSSQSGHNTVSWYQQALGQGPQFIFQYYREEENGRGNFPPRFSGLQFPNYSSELNVNALELDDSALYLCASSGGLAGGLVSYEQYFGPGTRLTVT.